The rows below give T cell receptor beta chains drawn from one sample of a study of long-term antiretroviral therapy in people with HIV. Here immunoSEQ multiplex PCR was the method, and the copy in TCRdb shows in-frame clones only, minus some. This sample yields approximately 12,000 clones, of which about 73% are seen a single time; about an eighth belongs to the top ten. The sample was unsorted PBMCs, taken 3.1 years before starting antiretroviral therapy. The source of these receptors is a man between 40 and 49 years old with HIV. The CDR3 runs from the conserved cysteine through the conserved F or W. The order of the fields is CDR3 length, clone size, D gene, J gene, V gene, CDR3 protein, CDR3 DNA. D genes are given only for firm matches. Clone sizes are given selectively: once, few, many, or a class where the clone is expanded.

>12|.|.|TRBJ1-2|TRBV30
CAWGVANYGYTF
TGTGCCTGGGGGGTGGCTAACTATGGCTACACCTTC
>13|once|TRBD2|TRBJ2-7|TRBV6-6
CASSREVNYEQYF
TGTGCCAGCAGCCGGGAGGTAAACTACGAGCAGTACTTC
>14|.|.|TRBJ1-4|TRBV28
CASVLDREDEKLFF
TGTGCCAGCGTCTTGGACAGAGAAGATGAAAAACTGTTTTTT
>18|.|TRBD1|TRBJ1-5|TRBV10-3
CAISESAGTGASNQPQHF
TGTGCCATCAGTGAGTCCGCCGGGACAGGGGCCAGCAATCAGCCCCAGCATTTT
>16|medium-sized|TRBD2|TRBJ2-7|TRBV5-5
CASSDLLAGGTYEQYF
TGTGCCAGCAGCGACCTACTAGCGGGAGGAACTTACGAGCAGTACTTC
>16|.|.|TRBJ1-1|TRBV29-1
CSVIVRDPWRNTEAFF
TGCAGCGTCATCGTCCGGGACCCATGGAGGAACACTGAAGCTTTCTTT
>16|.|.|TRBJ2-7|TRBV27
CASSLFPTGSYYEQYF
TGTGCCAGCAGCCTTTTCCCAACCGGGTCTTACTACGAGCAGTACTTC
>16|few|TRBD1|TRBJ2-7|TRBV19
CASSGRGQGISFEQYF
TGTGCCAGTAGTGGTCGTGGACAGGGGATCTCCTTCGAGCAGTACTTC
>16|.|TRBD2|TRBJ2-5|TRBV5-4
CASSSRDSGSQETQYF
TGTGCCAGCAGCTCCCGGGATAGCGGGAGTCAAGAGACCCAGTACTTC
>16|.|.|TRBJ1-5|TRBV7-2
CASSLAFTEINQPQHF
TGTGCCAGCAGCTTAGCTTTTACAGAGATTAATCAGCCCCAGCATTTT
>14|few|TRBD2|TRBJ2-7|TRBV4-2
CASTLGGSSYEQYF
TGTGCCAGCACCTTGGGCGGGAGCTCCTACGAGCAGTACTTC
>14|.|TRBD1|TRBJ1-2|TRBV30
CAWRGTGTNYGYTF
TGTGCCTGGAGGGGGACAGGAACTAACTATGGCTACACCTTC
>16|.|.|TRBJ2-7|TRBV28
CASSLLGHQKIYEQYF
TGTGCCAGCAGTTTATTAGGTCATCAAAAGATCTACGAGCAGTACTTC
>15|.|TRBD1|TRBJ1-4|TRBV28
CASRPGTGKMKQLFF
TGTGCCAGCAGGCCCGGGACAGGGAAGATGAAGCAACTGTTTTTT
>15|.|.|TRBJ1-1|TRBV2
CASSPPRAGYAEAFF
TGTGCCAGCAGTCCTCCACGGGCGGGATACGCTGAAGCTTTCTTT
>14|.|.|TRBJ1-2|TRBV5-6
CASSLTAPVGGYTF
TGTGCCAGCAGCCTGACAGCACCGGTTGGCGGCTACACCTTC
>14|.|.|TRBJ2-4|TRBV28
CASKGDKGLNIQYF
TGTGCCAGCAAAGGGGACAAGGGTCTGAACATTCAGTACTTC
>13|.|.|TRBJ2-3|TRBV5-1
CASSLPSTDTQYF
TGCGCCAGCAGCTTGCCCAGCACAGATACGCAGTATTTT
>16|once|.|TRBJ2-2|TRBV12-5
CASGLLGTHNTGELFF
TGTGCTAGTGGTTTACTCGGGACACATAACACCGGGGAGCTGTTTTTT
>14|once|TRBD2|TRBJ2-4|TRBV30
CAWVSGREKNIQYF
TGTGCCTGGGTTAGCGGGAGGGAAAAAAACATTCAGTACTTC
>14|few|.|TRBJ1-2|TRBV7-3
CASSIDSTNYGYTF
TGTGCCAGCAGCATCGACAGTACGAACTATGGCTACACCTTC
>15|few|.|TRBJ2-7|TRBV27
CASTSRDQSSYEQYF
TGTGCCAGCACCTCGAGGGATCAAAGCTCCTACGAGCAGTACTTC
>14|.|.|TRBJ1-1|TRBV30
CAWSVRQDNTEAFF
TGTGCCTGGAGTGTTAGACAGGACAACACTGAAGCTTTCTTT
>13|few|.|TRBJ1-4|TRBV28
CASSTQVGEKLFF
TGTGCCAGCAGTACTCAAGTGGGGGAAAAACTGTTTTTT
>17|.|.|TRBJ2-5|TRBV5-1
CASSYHTPSGGGETQYF
TGCGCCAGCAGCTACCATACCCCGAGTGGAGGAGGAGAGACCCAGTACTTC
>16|few|TRBD2|TRBJ2-7|TRBV28
CASSPKSGIRFYEQYF
TGTGCCAGCAGCCCGAAGAGCGGGATTAGGTTCTACGAGCAGTACTTC